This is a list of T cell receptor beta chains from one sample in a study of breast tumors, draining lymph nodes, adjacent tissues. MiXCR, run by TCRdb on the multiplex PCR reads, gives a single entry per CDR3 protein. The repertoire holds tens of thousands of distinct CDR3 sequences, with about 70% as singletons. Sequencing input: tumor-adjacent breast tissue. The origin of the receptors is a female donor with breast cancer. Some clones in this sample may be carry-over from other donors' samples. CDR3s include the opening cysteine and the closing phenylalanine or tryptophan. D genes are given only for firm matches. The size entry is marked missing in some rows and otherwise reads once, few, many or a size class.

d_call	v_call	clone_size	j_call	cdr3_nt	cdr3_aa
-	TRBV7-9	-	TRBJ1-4	TGTGCCAGCAGCCCGCGGACAGAACGAAAACCCCTACTGTTTTTT	CASSPRTERKPLLFF
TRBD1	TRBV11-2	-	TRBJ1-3	TGTGCCAGCAGGCCAGGCTTACAGGGGGCTGGAAACACCATATATTTT	CASRPGLQGAGNTIYF
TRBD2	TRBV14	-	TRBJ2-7	TGTGCCAGCAGCGAGGAACTAGCGGGAAAAACCTACGAGCAGTACTTC	CASSEELAGKTYEQYF
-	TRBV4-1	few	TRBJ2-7	TGCGCCAGCAGCCAAGTGGTACAGTCCTACGAGCAGTACTTC	CASSQVVQSYEQYF
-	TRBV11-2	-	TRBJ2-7	TGTGCCAGCAGCTTCGGGAGTTTTGTCGACCCCTCCGAGCAGTACTTC	CASSFGSFVDPSEQYF
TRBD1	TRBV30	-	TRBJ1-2	TGTGCCTGGAAGGGGACAGGGGCAAGCTATGGCTACACCTTC	CAWKGTGASYGYTF
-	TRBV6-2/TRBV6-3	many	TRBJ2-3	TGTGCCAGCAGGGAACGACAGGCGAGCACAGATACGCAGTATTTT	CASRERQASTDTQYF
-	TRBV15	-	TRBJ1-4	TGTGCCACCAGCAGAGTCGTGAGTGAAAAACTGTTTTTT	CATSRVVSEKLFF
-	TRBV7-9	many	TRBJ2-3	TGTGCCAGCAGCTTGGAAGGGGGGGCAGATACGCAGTATTTT	CASSLEGGADTQYF
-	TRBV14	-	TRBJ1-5	TGTGCCAGCAAGCGTCTGGCGGCCCGGCATTTT	CASKRLAARHF
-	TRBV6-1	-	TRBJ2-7	TGTGCCAGCTACATAGGGGGTTACGAGCAGTACTTC	CASYIGGYEQYF
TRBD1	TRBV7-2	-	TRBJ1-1	TGTGCCAGCAGCCTATCCTCGACAGGGGACACTGAAGCTTTCTTT	CASSLSSTGDTEAFF
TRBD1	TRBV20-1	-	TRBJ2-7	TGCAGTGCGACAGGGAGTTACGAGCAGTACTTC	CSATGSYEQYF
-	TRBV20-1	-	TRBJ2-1	TGCAGTGCTAGAGAGGTGAGCTCCTACAATGAGCAGTTCTTC	CSAREVSSYNEQFF
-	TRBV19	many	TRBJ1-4	TGTGCCAGTAGTCCCCGGGACACAAATGAAAAACTGTTTTTT	CASSPRDTNEKLFF
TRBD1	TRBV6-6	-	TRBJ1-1	TGTGCCAGCAGGAAGACAGGGGACGGCACTGAAGCTTTCTTT	CASRKTGDGTEAFF
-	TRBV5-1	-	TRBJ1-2	TGCGCCAGCAGCTTGGAAGGGGGTGGCTACACCTTC	CASSLEGGGYTF
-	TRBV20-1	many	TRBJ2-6	TGCAGTGCTAGCATTCGCAGGGGGGAGGCGGGGGCCAACGTCCTGACTTTC	CSASIRRGEAGANVLTF
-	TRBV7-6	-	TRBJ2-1	TGTGCCAGCAGCTTAGGATCCCCGACAGGTAGCAATGAGCAGTTCTTC	CASSLGSPTGSNEQFF
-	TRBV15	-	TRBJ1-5	TGTGCCACCAGCAGGGGGGGGGATGGGGGCAATCAGCCCCAGCATTTT	CATSRGGDGGNQPQHF
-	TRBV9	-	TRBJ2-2	TGTGCCAGCAGCGCTACAGCTTGGGCCTGGTCGGACGGGGAGCTGTTTTTT	CASSATAWAWSDGELFF
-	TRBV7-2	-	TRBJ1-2	TGTGCCAGCAGTCCGCGGGTAAGGTGCAACTTC	CASSPRVRCNF
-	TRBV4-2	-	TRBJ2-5	TGTGCCAGCAGCCAAAGGCCCCTAGAAGGGGGAGGCCAAGAGACCCAGTACTTC	CASSQRPLEGGGQETQYF
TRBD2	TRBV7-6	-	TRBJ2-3	TGTGCCAGCAGCTTTCGCAGCGGGAGGGGTTTAGATACGCAGTATTTT	CASSFRSGRGLDTQYF
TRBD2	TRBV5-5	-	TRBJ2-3	TGTGCCAGCAGCCCATCAGCTCCGGGACTAGCGGGAGTGGACCCCACAGATACGCAGTATTTT	CASSPSAPGLAGVDPTDTQYF
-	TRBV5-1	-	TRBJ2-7	TGCGCCAGCAGCCCCGTTCCAGGACAGAGTTACGAGCAGTACTTC	CASSPVPGQSYEQYF
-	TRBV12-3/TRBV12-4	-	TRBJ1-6	TGTGCCAGCAACCTCCCGGGGGGGATTTCACCCCTCCACTTT	CASNLPGGISPLHF
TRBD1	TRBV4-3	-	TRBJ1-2	TGCGCCAGCAGCCAGGCCGGGACAGGGAACTATGGCTACACCTTC	CASSQAGTGNYGYTF
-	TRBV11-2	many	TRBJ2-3	TGTGCCAGCAGCTTAAACATGGATACGCAGTATTTT	CASSLNMDTQYF
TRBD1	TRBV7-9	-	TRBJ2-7	TGTGCCAGCAGCTATACAGGGGCTTACTACGAGCAGTACTTC	CASSYTGAYYEQYF
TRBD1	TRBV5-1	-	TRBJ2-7	TGCGCCAGCAGCTTGACCTGGGGGACAGGATCCTACGAGCAGTACTTC	CASSLTWGTGSYEQYF
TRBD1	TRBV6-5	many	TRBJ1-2	TGTGCCAGCAGTCAGGGGGCAGACTATGGCTACACCTTC	CASSQGADYGYTF
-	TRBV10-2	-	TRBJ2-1	TGCGCCAGCAGTGAGTCGATGGCGGGTGAGTGGGATGAGCAGTTCTTC	CASSESMAGEWDEQFF
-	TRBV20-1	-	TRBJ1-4	TGCAGTGCTAGGCGGGAGACGGGGGAGGAGGTTTTT	CSARRETGEEVF
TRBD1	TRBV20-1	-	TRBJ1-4	TGCAGTGCTAAAACGGACAGGGCGGGCGAAAAACTGTTTTTT	CSAKTDRAGEKLFF
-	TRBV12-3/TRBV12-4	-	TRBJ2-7	TGTGCCAGCAGTTCCCGCCCCCCTAGAGACGGCTTGTACGAGCAGTACTTC	CASSSRPPRDGLYEQYF
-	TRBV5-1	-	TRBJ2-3	TGCGCCAGCAGCTTTCGGTACGCAACAGATACGCAGTATTTT	CASSFRYATDTQYF
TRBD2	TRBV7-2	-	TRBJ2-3	TGTGCCAGCAGCTTAGTTCCGGGACTAGCGGGAGTGGACCCCACAGATACGCAGTATTTT	CASSLVPGLAGVDPTDTQYF
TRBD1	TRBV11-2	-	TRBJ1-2	TGTGCCAGCAGCTTAAATACAGGGGGCGCGGGCGGCTACACCTTC	CASSLNTGGAGGYTF
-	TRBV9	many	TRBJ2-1	TGTGCCAGCAGCTCGGCCCCCCAGTTATACAATGAGCAGTTCTTC	CASSSAPQLYNEQFF
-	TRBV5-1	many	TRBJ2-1	TGCGCCAGCAGCTTGGAAACTAGCTCCTACAATGAGCAGTTCTTC	CASSLETSSYNEQFF
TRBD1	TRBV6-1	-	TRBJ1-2	TGTGCCACCACGGACAGGCGGGATGGCTACACCTTC	CATTDRRDGYTF
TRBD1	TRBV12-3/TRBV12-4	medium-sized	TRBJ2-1	TGTGCCAGCGGATCCGGGACAGGACACAATGAGCAGTTCTTC	CASGSGTGHNEQFF
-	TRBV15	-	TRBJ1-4	TGTGCCACCAGCAGAGTTAATCAGGGAGGCTGGGATGAAGAACTGTTTTTT	CATSRVNQGGWDEELFF